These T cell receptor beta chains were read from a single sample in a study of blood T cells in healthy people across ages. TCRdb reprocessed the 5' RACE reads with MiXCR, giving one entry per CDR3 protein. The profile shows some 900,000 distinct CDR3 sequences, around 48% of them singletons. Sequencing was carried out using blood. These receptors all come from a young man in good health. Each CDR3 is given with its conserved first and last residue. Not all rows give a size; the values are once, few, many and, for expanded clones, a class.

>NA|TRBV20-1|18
CSARDRDRPTRIEYEQYF
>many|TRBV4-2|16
CASSQEGTRAAGEQYF
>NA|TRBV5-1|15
CASSLGGTTNSEQFF
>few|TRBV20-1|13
CSASLGITYEQYF
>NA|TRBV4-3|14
CASSQDWDSYTQYF
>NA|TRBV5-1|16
CASSRQGPVSYNEQFF
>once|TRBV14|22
CASSQLHPGGTTHFSGANVLTF
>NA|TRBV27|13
CASSADSRYGYTF
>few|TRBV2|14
CASSELGQPYEQYF
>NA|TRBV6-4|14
CASSSSGGGDEQYF
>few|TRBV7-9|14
CASSLTQGSYGYTF
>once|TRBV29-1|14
CSVLGEGATCEQYF
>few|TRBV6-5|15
CASSPIQLAQETQYF
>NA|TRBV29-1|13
CSVSDGRGTEAFF
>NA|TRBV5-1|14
CASSLADRVTEAFF
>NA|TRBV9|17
CASSVGPSTGGNEKLFF
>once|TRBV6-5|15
CASSYAGHLAYGYTF
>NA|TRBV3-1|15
CASSQGARAKEKLFF
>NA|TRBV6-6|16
CATLFGGGLESYEQYF
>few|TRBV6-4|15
CASSVESTSYNEQFF